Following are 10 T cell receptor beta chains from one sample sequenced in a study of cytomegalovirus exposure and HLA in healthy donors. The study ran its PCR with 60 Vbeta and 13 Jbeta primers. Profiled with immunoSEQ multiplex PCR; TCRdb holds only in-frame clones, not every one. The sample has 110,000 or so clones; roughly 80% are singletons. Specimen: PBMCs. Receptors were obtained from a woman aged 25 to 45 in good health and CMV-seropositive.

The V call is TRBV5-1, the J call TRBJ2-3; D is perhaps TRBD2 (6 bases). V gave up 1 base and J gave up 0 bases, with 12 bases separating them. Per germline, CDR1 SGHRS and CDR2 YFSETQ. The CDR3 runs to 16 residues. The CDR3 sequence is CASSLLGAGSTDTQYF. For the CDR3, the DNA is TGCGCCAGCAGCTTGTTGGGTGCGGGGAGCACAGATACGCAGTATTTT.

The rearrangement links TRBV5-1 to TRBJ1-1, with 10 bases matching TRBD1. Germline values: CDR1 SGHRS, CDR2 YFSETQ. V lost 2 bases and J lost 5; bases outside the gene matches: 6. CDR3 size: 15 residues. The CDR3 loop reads CASSFTTGGRTEAFF. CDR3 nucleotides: TGCGCCAGCAGCTTCACGACAGGGGGCCGAACTGAAGCTTTCTTT.

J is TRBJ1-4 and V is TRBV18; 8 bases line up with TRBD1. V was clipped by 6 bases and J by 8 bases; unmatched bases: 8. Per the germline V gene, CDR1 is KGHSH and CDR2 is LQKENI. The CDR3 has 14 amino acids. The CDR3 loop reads CASSERTGKEKLFF. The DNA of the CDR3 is TGTGCCAGCTCGGAGAGGACAGGGAAGGAAAAACTGTTTTTT.

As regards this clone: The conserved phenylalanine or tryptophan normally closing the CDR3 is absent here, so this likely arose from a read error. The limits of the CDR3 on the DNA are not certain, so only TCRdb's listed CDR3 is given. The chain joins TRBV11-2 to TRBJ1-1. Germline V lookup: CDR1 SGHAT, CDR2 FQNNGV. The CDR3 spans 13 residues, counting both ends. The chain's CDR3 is CASSLRMGEVDSA.

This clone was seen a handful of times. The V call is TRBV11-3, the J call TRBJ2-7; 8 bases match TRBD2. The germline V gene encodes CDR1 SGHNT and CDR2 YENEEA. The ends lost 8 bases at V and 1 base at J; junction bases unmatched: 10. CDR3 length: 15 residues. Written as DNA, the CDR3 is TGTGCCAGCGGTGTTAGTAGCGGGGATTCCTACGAGCAGTACTTC. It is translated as CASGVSSGDSYEQYF.

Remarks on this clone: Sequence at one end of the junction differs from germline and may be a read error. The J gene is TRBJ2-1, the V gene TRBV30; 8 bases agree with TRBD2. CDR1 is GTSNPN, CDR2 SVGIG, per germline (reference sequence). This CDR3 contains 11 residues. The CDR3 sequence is CAWSIGLASLF. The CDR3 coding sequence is TGTGCCTGGAGTATCGGACTAGCCTCCCTCTTC.

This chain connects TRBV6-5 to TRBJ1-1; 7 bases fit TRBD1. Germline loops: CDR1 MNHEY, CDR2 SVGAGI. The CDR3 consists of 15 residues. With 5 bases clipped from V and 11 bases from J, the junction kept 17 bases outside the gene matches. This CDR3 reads CASSQGTVTLSRAFF. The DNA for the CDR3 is TGTGCCAGCAGTCAGGGGACAGTTACTCTTTCTCGGGCTTTCTTT.

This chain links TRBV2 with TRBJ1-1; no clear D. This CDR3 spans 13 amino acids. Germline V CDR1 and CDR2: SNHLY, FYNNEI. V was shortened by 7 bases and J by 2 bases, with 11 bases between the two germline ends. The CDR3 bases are TGTGCCAGCACACAGAACAGCAACACTGAAGCTTTCTTT. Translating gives CASTQNSNTEAFF.

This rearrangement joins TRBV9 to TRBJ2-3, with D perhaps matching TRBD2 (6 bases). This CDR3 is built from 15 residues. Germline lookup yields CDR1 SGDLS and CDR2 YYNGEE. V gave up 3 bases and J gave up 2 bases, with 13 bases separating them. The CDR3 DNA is TGTGCCAGCAGCGGACCCCAGGACTACACAGATACGCAGTATTTT. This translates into CASSGPQDYTDTQYF.

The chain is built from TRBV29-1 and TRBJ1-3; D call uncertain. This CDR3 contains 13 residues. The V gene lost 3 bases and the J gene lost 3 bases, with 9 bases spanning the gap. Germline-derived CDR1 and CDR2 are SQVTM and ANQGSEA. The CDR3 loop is CSVEAAFGNTIYF. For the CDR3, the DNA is TGCAGCGTTGAGGCGGCATTTGGAAACACCATATATTTT.